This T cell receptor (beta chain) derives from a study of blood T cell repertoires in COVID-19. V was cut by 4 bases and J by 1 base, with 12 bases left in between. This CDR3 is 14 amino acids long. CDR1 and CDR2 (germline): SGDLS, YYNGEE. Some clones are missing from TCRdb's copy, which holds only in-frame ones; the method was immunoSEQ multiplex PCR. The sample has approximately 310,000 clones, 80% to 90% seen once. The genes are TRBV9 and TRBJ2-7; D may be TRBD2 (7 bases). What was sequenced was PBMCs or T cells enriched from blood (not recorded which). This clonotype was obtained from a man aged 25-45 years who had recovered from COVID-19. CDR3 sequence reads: CASSPEGGSYEQYF. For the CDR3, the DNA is TGTGCCAGCAGCCCTGAGGGGGGGTCCTACGAGCAGTACTTC.